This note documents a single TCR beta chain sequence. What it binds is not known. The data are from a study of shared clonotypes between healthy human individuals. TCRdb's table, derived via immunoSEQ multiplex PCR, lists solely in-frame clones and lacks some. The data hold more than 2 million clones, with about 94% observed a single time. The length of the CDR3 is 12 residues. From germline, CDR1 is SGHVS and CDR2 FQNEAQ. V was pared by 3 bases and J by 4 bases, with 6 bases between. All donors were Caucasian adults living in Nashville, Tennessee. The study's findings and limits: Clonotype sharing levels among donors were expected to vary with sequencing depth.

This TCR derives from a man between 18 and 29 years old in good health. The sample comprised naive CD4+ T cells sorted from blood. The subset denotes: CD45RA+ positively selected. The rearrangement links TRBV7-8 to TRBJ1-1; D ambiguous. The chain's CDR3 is CASSFFGTEAFF. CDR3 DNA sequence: TGTGCCAGCAGCTTTTTTGGCACTGAAGCTTTCTTT.